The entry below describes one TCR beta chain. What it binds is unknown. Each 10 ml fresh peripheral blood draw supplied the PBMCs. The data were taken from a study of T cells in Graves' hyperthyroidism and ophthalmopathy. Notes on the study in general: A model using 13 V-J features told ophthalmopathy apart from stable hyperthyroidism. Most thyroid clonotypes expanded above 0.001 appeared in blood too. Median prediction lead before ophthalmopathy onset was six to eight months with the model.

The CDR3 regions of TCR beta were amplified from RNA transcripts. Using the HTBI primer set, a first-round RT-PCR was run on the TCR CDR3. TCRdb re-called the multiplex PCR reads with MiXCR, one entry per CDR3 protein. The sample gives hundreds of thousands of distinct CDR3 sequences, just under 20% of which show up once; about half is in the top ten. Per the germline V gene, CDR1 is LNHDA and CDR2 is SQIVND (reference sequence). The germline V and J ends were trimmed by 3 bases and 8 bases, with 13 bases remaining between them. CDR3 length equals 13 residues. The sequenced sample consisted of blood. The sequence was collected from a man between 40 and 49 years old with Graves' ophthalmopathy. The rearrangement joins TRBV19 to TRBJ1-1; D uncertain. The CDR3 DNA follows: TGTGCCAGTAGTATGGATACGGGAAAAGAAGCTTTCTTT. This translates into CASSMDTGKEAFF.